The 18 T cell receptor beta chains reported below all come from one sample, sequenced in a study of blood T cell repertoires in COVID-19. Only in-frame clones appear in the TCRdb table, and some are missing; sequencing was by immunoSEQ multiplex PCR. The repertoire holds roughly 100,000 clones, with under 90% as singletons. The sequenced sample was peripheral blood. These receptors were taken from a woman between 70 and 85 years old with acute or convalescent COVID-19.

V is TRBV15 and J is TRBJ1-5; a weak D match, TRBD1 (5 bases). Germline CDR1 is LNHNV and CDR2 is YYDKDF (reference sequence). This CDR3 comprises 16 residues. Trimming left V 3 bases short and J 0 bases short, with 12 bases between. The CDR3 sequence is CATSRRQDTSNQPQHF. The DNA for the CDR3 is TGTGCCACCAGCAGGCGGCAGGACACTAGCAATCAGCCCCAGCATTTT.

J is TRBJ1-4 and V is TRBV9, with D maybe TRBD1 (5 bases). Germline CDR1 reads SGDLS; CDR2 reads YYNGEE. The length of the CDR3 is 14 residues. Trimming removed 4 bases at V and 8 bases at J, with 15 bases between. The CDR3 DNA reads as TGTGCCAGCAGCCCAGGGTCTTTAGGGGAAAAACTGTTTTTT. Protein sequence: CASSPGSLGEKLFF.

The chain joins TRBV5-1 to TRBJ1-1, with unresolved D. Germline V CDR1 and CDR2: SGHRS, YFSETQ. The CDR3 contains 15 residues. Trimming removed 0 bases at V and 0 bases at J, with 9 bases between. CDR3: CASSLVSLMNTEAFF. CDR3 in DNA: TGCGCCAGCAGCTTGGTTTCTCTAATGAACACTGAAGCTTTCTTT. The entire variable domain, with the rest obtained from reference TRBV5-1 and TRBJ1-1, is as follows: KAGVTQTPRYLIKTRGQQVTLSCSPISGHRSVSWYQQTPGQGLQFLFEYFSETQRNKGNFPGRFSGRQFSNSRSEMNVSTLELGDSALYLCASSLVSLMNTEAFFGQGTRLTVV.

This sequence joins TRBV5-5 and TRBJ2-7, with D tentatively TRBD1 (6 bases). Germline values: CDR1 SGHKS, CDR2 YYEKEE (reference sequence). Between the trimmed V and J ends, which lost 4 bases and 1 base, there was a span of 15 bases. This CDR3 has 15 residues. CDR3 DNA sequence: TGTGCCAGCAGCGCTTGGGACAATTTGTCCTACGAGCAGTACGTC. Translated, it gives CASSAWDNLSYEQYV.

This clone was recorded only once. V usage is TRBV10-3 and J usage is TRBJ2-1, with 13 bases lining up with TRBD2. The J segment lost 3 bases and the V segment lost 0 bases, leaving 8 bases of the junction unmatched. CDR3 length equals 19 residues. Per germline, CDR1 ENHRY and CDR2 SYGVKD. Written as DNA, the CDR3 is TGTGCCATCAGTGAGTCCCTCGGGACTAGCGGGAACCACTACAATGAGCAGTTCTTC. Translation gives CAISESLGTSGNHYNEQFF.

CDR3 bases: TGCGCCAGCAGCTTGGACCCAGGGGTCACCGGGGAGCTGTTTTTT. This sequence encodes CASSLDPGVTGELFF. The V call is TRBV5-1, the J call TRBJ2-2; a weak D match, TRBD1 (6 bases). V was shortened by 0 bases and J by 4 bases, with 10 bases between the two germline ends. Per germline, CDR1 SGHRS and CDR2 YFSETQ. The CDR3 spans 15 residues.

This chain connects TRBV29-1 to TRBJ1-1; D might be TRBD1 (6 bases). Trimming took off 4 bases at V and 1 base at J, with 13 bases between the two ends. Germline-derived CDR1 and CDR2 are SQVTM and ANQGSEA. This CDR3 is built from 14 residues. CDR3 protein: CSVVPRGGNTEAFF. CDR3 DNA: TGCAGCGTTGTTCCCAGGGGCGGGAACACTGAAGCTTTCTTT.

The chain employs TRBV28 and TRBJ2-7; 8 bases are shared with TRBD2. The CDR3 runs 18 residues. CDR1 is MDHEN and CDR2 is SYDVKM in the germline V gene. The trim removed 3 bases at V and 1 base at J, leaving 14 bases unmatched. CDR3 loop: CASSFGAGGGGSSYEQYF. Written as DNA, the CDR3 is TGTGCCAGCAGTTTTGGGGCCGGGGGGGGAGGGTCATCCTACGAGCAGTACTTC.

The V and J genes are TRBV18 and TRBJ2-3; the match to TRBD2 covers 13 bases. The CDR3 spans 20 residues. CDR1 is KGHSH, CDR2 LQKENI, per germline. With 2 bases clipped from V and 0 bases from J, the junction kept 11 bases outside the gene matches. CDR3 DNA sequence: TGTGCCAGCTCACCAATCCCACTAGCGGGGGGGCTGGCGAGCACAGATACGCAGTATTTT. Its translation: CASSPIPLAGGLASTDTQYF.

This chain uses TRBV29-1 with TRBJ1-1; a weak D match, TRBD1 (6 bases). Germline CDR1 reads SQVTM; CDR2 reads ANQGSEA. V gave up 5 bases and J gave up 0 bases, with 10 bases separating them. The CDR3 loop spans 13 amino acids. The CDR3 sequence: CSVRTGLNTEAFF. CDR3 sequence (DNA): TGCAGCGTTCGTACAGGGCTGAACACTGAAGCTTTCTTT. Based on the CDR3 plus reference TRBV29-1 and TRBJ1-1, the full variable domain is SAVISQKPSRDICQRGTSLTIQCQVDSQVTMMFWYRQQPGQSLTLIATANQGSEATYESGFVIDKFPISRPNLTFSTLTVSNMSPEDSSIYLCSVRTGLNTEAFFGQGTRLTVV.

This clone was seen once. The rearrangement uses TRBV7-2 and TRBJ2-1, with 10 bases identical to TRBD2. With V trimmed by 5 bases and J by 1 base, 2 bases remained unmatched. Germline loops: CDR1 SGHTA, CDR2 FQGNSA. The CDR3 has 15 residues. The CDR3 reads CASSTSGVSYNEQFF. CDR3 coding DNA: TGTGCCAGCAGCACTAGCGGGGTGTCCTACAATGAGCAGTTCTTC.

This clone was recorded only once. The chain employs TRBV11-3 and TRBJ2-1; D is undetermined. V lost 1 base and J 6 bases, leaving 10 bases between the germline ends. Germline lookup yields CDR1 SGHNT and CDR2 YENEEA. This CDR3 is built from 14 residues. This CDR3 is CASSLGLPGNEQFF. The CDR3, as DNA: TGTGCCAGCAGCTTAGGCTTGCCGGGCAATGAGCAGTTCTTC.

The gene calls are TRBV28 and TRBJ1-6; D gene unclear. Trimming pared 3 bases from V and 10 bases from J, leaving 7 bases between. Germline V gene sequence: CDR1 MDHEN, CDR2 SYDVKM. The CDR3 has 12 residues. The CDR3 sequence is CASSFSTSPLHF. DNA for the CDR3: TGTGCCAGCAGTTTCAGTACGTCACCCCTCCACTTT.

The rearrangement links TRBV4-2 to TRBJ1-1; D perhaps matches TRBD1 (5 bases). Trimming stripped 0 bases from V and 5 bases from J, with 16 bases between. Germline CDR1 reads LGHNA; CDR2 reads YNFKEQ. The CDR3 is 16 residues long. CDR3 nucleotide sequence: TGTGCCAGCAGCCAAGATCGGAGGGGCGCTCGGACTGAAGCTTTCTTT. Translated: CASSQDRRGARTEAFF.

The chain couples TRBV4-1 to TRBJ2-1; D possibly corresponds to TRBD1 (5 bases). Germline-derived CDR1 and CDR2 are MGHRA and YSYEKL. Trimming pared 2 bases from V and 4 bases from J, leaving 15 bases between. This CDR3 contains 16 residues. DNA for the CDR3: TGCGCCAGCAGCCAAACTGCCCGACAGACGTACAATGAGCAGTTCTTC. Its translation: CASSQTARQTYNEQFF.

The rearrangement links TRBV9 to TRBJ1-6; D unclear. There are 16 residues in the CDR3. V gave up 4 bases and J gave up 10 bases, with 21 bases separating them. Per the germline V gene, CDR1 is SGDLS and CDR2 is YYNGEE. The CDR3 coding sequence is TGTGCCAGCAGCCCCGACGCCCTGCTTGGAGTCTCACCCCTCCACTTT. Its protein is CASSPDALLGVSPLHF.

This rearrangement joins TRBV28 to TRBJ1-2, with 7 bases fitting TRBD1. CDR1 is MDHEN, CDR2 SYDVKM, per germline. Trimming took 2 bases from V and 4 from J; bases not matched to a gene: 1. The CDR3 totals 13 residues. Written as DNA, the CDR3 is TGTGCCAGCAGTTTACGGGACAGCTATGGCTACACCTTC. Encoded protein: CASSLRDSYGYTF.

This CDR3 is CASGFIPVESSYEQYV. CDR3 nucleotide sequence: TGTGCTAGTGGTTTCATACCGGTTGAGAGCTCCTACGAGCAGTACGTC. The chain combines TRBV12-5 with TRBJ2-7, with unresolved D. This CDR3 spans 16 amino acids. V lost 3 bases and J lost 0, with 15 bases in between. Germline CDR1 and CDR2: LGHNT and FRNRAP.